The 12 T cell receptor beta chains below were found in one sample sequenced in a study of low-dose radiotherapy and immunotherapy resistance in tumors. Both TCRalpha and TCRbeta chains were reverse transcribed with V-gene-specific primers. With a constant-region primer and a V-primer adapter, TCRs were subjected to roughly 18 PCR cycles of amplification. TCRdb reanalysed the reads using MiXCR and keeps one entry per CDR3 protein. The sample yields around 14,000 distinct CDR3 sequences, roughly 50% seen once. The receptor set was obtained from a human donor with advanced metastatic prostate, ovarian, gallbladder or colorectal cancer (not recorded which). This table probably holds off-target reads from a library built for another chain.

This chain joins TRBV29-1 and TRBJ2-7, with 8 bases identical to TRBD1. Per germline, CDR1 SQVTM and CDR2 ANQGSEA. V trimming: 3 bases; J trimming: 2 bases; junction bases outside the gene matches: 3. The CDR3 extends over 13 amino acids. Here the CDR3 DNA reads TGCAGCGTTGAGGGGGACAGGCCCTACGAGCAGTACTTC. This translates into CSVEGDRPYEQYF.

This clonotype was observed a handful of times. The CDR3 region has the DNA TGCAGCGTTGAGGAGAGTTACACTGAAGCTTTCTTT. Translating gives CSVEESYTEAFF. The chain links TRBV29-1 to TRBJ1-1; D is undetermined. With 3 bases removed from V and 3 bases from J, the gap between germline ends came to 8 bases. Germline CDR1 SQVTM, CDR2 ANQGSEA. The CDR3 runs 12 residues.

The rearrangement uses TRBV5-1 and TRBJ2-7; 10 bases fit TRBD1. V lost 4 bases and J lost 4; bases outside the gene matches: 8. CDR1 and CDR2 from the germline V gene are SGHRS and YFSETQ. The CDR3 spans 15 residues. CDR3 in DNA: TGCGCCAGCAGCCAGAAAATGGGACAGGGGTACGAGCAGTACTTC. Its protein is CASSQKMGQGYEQYF.

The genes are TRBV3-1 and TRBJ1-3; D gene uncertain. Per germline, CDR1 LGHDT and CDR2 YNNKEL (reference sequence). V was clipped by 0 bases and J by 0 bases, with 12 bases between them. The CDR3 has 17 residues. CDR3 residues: CASSQEAQSYSGNTIYF. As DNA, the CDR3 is TGTGCCAGCAGCCAAGAGGCGCAGTCATACTCTGGAAACACCATATATTTT. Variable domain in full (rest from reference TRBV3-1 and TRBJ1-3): DTAVSQTPKYLVTQMGNDKSIKCEQNLGHDTMYWYKQDSKKFLKIMFSYNNKELIINETVPNRFSPKSPDKAHLNLHINSLELGDSAVYFCASSQEAQSYSGNTIYFGEGSWLTVV.

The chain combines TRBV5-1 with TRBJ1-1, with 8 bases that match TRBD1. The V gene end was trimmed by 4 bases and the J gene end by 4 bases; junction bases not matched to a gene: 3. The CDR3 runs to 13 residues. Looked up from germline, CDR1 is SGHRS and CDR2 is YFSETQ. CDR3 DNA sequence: TGCGCCAGCAGCCGGGACAGGTCCACTGAAGCTTTCTTT. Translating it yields CASSRDRSTEAFF.

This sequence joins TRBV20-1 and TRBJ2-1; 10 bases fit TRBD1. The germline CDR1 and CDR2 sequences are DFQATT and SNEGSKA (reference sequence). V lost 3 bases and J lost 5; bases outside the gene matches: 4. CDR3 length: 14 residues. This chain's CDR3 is CSASLGQGHNEQFF. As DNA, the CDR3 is TGCAGTGCTAGTCTGGGACAGGGGCACAATGAGCAGTTCTTC.

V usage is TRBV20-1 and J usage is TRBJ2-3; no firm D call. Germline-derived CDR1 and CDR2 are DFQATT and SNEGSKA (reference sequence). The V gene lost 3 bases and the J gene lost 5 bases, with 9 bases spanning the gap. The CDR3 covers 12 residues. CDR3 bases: TGCAGTGCTAGCCTCCGAGGAGATACGCAGTATTTT. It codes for CSASLRGDTQYF.

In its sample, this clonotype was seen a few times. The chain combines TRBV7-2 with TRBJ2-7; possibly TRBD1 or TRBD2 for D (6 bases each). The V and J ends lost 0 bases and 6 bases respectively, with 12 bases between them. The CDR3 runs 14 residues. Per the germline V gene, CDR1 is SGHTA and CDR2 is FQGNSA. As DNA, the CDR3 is TGTGCCAGCAGCTTAGCTTCGGGGGCTGGCGAGCAGTACTTC. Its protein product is CASSLASGAGEQYF.

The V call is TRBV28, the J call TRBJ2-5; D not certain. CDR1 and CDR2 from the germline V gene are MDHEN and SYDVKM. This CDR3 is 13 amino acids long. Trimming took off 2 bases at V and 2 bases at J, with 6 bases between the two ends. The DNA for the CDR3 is TGTGCCAGCAGTTTAACAGTTCAAGAGACCCAGTACTTC. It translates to CASSLTVQETQYF.

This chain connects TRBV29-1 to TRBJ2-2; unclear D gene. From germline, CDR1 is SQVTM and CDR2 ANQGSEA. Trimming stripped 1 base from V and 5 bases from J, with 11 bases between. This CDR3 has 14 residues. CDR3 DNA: TGCAGCGTTGAAGGGGTGAGAGGAACCGGGGAGCTGTTTTTT. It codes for CSVEGVRGTGELFF.

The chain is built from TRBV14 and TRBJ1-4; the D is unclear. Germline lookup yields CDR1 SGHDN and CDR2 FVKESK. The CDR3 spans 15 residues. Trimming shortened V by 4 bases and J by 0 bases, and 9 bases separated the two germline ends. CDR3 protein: CASSPGVATNEKLFF. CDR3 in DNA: TGTGCCAGCAGCCCTGGGGTTGCAACTAATGAAAAACTGTTTTTT. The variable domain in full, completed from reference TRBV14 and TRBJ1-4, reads EAGVTQFPSHSVIEKGQTVTLRCDPISGHDNLYWYRRVMGKEIKFLLHFVKESKQDESGMPNNRFLAERTGGTYSTLKVQPAELEDSGVYFCASSPGVATNEKLFFGSGTQLSVL.

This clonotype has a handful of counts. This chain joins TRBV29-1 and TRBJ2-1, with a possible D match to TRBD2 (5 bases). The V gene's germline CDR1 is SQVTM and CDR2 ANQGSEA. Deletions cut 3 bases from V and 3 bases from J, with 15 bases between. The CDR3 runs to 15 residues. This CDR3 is CSVDSIGDLYNEQFF. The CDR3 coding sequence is TGCAGCGTTGACTCCATCGGGGATCTCTACAATGAGCAGTTCTTC.